This is a list of T cell receptor beta chains from one sample in a study of TIL therapy for anti-PD-1-resistant metastatic lung cancer. Sequenced by immunoSEQ multiplex PCR; TCRdb stores in-frame clones only, minus some. Of about 53,000 clones detected, more than 60% appear once; the ten largest clones hold about 2%. This material consisted of blood, taken at baseline. These receptors all stem from a person between 25 and 80 years old with non-small cell lung cancer. The CDR3 runs from the conserved cysteine through the conserved F or W. A D gene is named only where the DNA matches it firmly. Some rows have no size entry. The others give once, few or many, or a class for an expanded clone.

TRBJ2-1	TRBV7-8	.	.	CASSLGVGLNNEQFF	TGTGCCAGCAGCTTAGGCGTAGGCCTTAACAATGAGCAGTTCTTC
TRBJ1-2	TRBV5-6	.	TRBD1	CASSLFPGGQGYGYTF	TGTGCCAGCAGCTTGTTCCCTGGGGGACAGGGATATGGCTACACCTTC
TRBJ2-1	TRBV4-2	.	TRBD2	CASSPLGLAGGSYNEQFF	TGTGCCAGCAGCCCATTAGGCCTAGCGGGAGGGTCCTACAATGAGCAGTTCTTC
TRBJ2-5	TRBV28	.	TRBD1	CASSPGGASGEETQYF	TGTGCCAGCAGTCCAGGGGGCGCATCTGGGGAAGAGACCCAGTACTTC
TRBJ2-1	TRBV27	.	TRBD2	CASTPAGLAGGDLEQFF	TGTGCCAGCACCCCCGCAGGACTAGCAGGTGGGGACCTCGAGCAGTTCTTC
TRBJ2-2	TRBV28	.	.	CASSLRGDTGELFF	TGTGCCAGCAGTTTAAGGGGCGACACCGGGGAGCTGTTTTTT
TRBJ2-3	TRBV6-5	.	TRBD2	CASRGTSARDTQYF	TGTGCCAGCAGGGGGACTAGCGCTAGAGATACGCAGTATTTT
TRBJ2-7	TRBV6-1	few	TRBD1	CASSGTRGTGHGEQYF	TGTGCCAGCAGTGGCACCCGGGGGACAGGGCACGGCGAGCAGTACTTC
TRBJ1-1	TRBV7-2	.	.	CASSQQENTEAFF	TGTGCCAGCAGCCAACAAGAGAACACTGAAGCTTTCTTT
TRBJ2-7	TRBV4-3	.	.	CASSQKRVSEQYF	TGCGCCAGCAGCCAAAAAAGGGTTAGCGAGCAGTACTTC
TRBJ2-2	TRBV10-3	.	TRBD1	CAISERQGPGELFF	TGTGCCATCAGTGAGAGACAGGGCCCCGGGGAGCTGTTTTTT
TRBJ1-2	TRBV10-3	few	TRBD1	CAGRTGYNPYGYTF	TGTGCCGGAAGGACAGGGTATAATCCCTATGGCTACACCTTC
TRBJ2-3	TRBV4-3	.	TRBD2	CASSQDLRAGVGTDTQYF	TGCGCCAGCAGCCAAGATCTCCGAGCGGGAGTCGGCACAGATACGCAGTATTTT
TRBJ2-4	TRBV6-4	once	.	CASRSKPGRGIGLAKNIQYF	TGTGCCAGCAGATCGAAACCGGGACGAGGAATTGGGTTAGCCAAAAACATTCAGTACTTC
TRBJ2-7	TRBV4-1	.	TRBD1	CASSQLPGQGYYEQYF	TGCGCCAGCAGCCAGCTCCCGGGACAGGGCTACTACGAGCAGTACTTC
TRBJ1-5	TRBV14	.	.	CASSQGTHYSNQPQHF	TGTGCCAGCAGCCAAGGGACACATTATAGCAATCAGCCCCAGCATTTT
TRBJ1-1	TRBV7-9	.	.	CASTLGNTEAFF	TGTGCCAGCACTCTGGGGAACACTGAAGCTTTCTTT
TRBJ2-5	TRBV7-2	.	.	CASSPLYQETQYF	TGTGCCAGCAGCCCCTTGTACCAAGAGACCCAGTACTTC
TRBJ1-4	TRBV4-1	.	.	CASSQGIPGTNEKLFF	TGCGCCAGCAGCCAAGGTATCCCAGGGACTAATGAAAAACTGTTTTTT
TRBJ2-1	TRBV15	.	TRBD2	CATSNDSGSSYNEQFF	TGTGCCACCAGCAACGATAGCGGGAGCTCCTACAATGAGCAGTTCTTC
TRBJ2-3	TRBV10-2	.	TRBD2	CASRTSATDTQYF	TGCGCCAGTCGGACTAGCGCAACAGATACGCAGTATTTT
TRBJ2-7	TRBV7-3	.	TRBD1	CASSSGTGGYEQYF	TGTGCCAGCAGCTCCGGGACAGGGGGCTACGAGCAGTACTTC
TRBJ1-5	TRBV6-6	.	.	CASSYRDINQPQHF	TGTGCCAGCAGTTACAGAGATATTAATCAGCCCCAGCATTTT
TRBJ2-7	TRBV6-6	few	TRBD1	CASKLIDRGSNEQYF	TGTGCCAGCAAACTCATCGACAGGGGAAGTAACGAGCAGTACTTC
TRBJ1-5	TRBV19	few	.	CASSIDPEQPQHF	TGTGCCAGTAGTATAGATCCAGAACAGCCCCAGCATTTT
TRBJ1-1	TRBV11-3	.	.	CASSLGRGRPSEAFF	TGTGCCAGCAGCTTAGGGCGGGGGCGTCCATCTGAAGCTTTCTTT
TRBJ2-7	TRBV7-6	once	TRBD2	CASSLPSGRPSYEQYF	TGTGCCAGCAGCTTACCGAGCGGGAGGCCCTCCTACGAGCAGTATTTC
TRBJ2-3	TRBV9	.	.	CASSVDTGGTDTQYF	TGTGCCAGCAGCGTAGATACAGGAGGCACAGATACGCAGTATTTT
TRBJ2-5	TRBV2	.	TRBD1	CAGNRGQETQYF	TGTGCCGGTAACAGGGGCCAAGAGACCCAGTACTTC
TRBJ2-5	TRBV28	few	TRBD2	CASSPTSGSRETQYF	TGTGCCAGCAGTCCCACTAGCGGGAGTCGAGAGACCCAGTACTTC
TRBJ2-5	TRBV28	.	TRBD2	CASSLGTSGGQETQYF	TGTGCCAGCAGTTTAGGGACTAGCGGGGGCCAAGAGACCCAGTACTTC
TRBJ2-7	TRBV5-4	.	TRBD1	CASSPWDRAYEQYF	TGTGCCAGCAGCCCATGGGACAGGGCCTACGAGCAGTACTTC
TRBJ2-7	TRBV7-2	.	.	CASSQASRDGQYF	TGTGCCAGCAGCCAAGCCTCACGGGACGGGCAGTACTTC
TRBJ1-5	TRBV6-5	.	.	CASSRTDTQPQHF	TGTGCCAGCAGTAGGACGGACACTCAGCCCCAGCATTTT
TRBJ2-5	TRBV11-3	once	.	CASSLGETQYF	TGTGCCAGCAGCTTAGGGGAGACCCAGTACTTC
TRBJ2-7	TRBV5-1	.	.	CASSPPGQGSGRSHEQYF	TGCGCCAGCAGCCCTCCGGGACAGGGTAGCGGGAGGTCCCACGAGCAGTACTTC
TRBJ1-5	TRBV5-1	.	TRBD1	CASSLGQGGQPQHF	TGCGCCAGCAGCTTGGGACAGGGTGGTCAGCCCCAGCATTTT
TRBJ2-1	TRBV27	.	TRBD2	CASSGKAGALYNEQFF	TGTGCCAGCAGTGGGAAAGCGGGAGCGTTGTACAATGAGCAGTTCTTC
TRBJ1-2	TRBV27	few	.	CASRDYAGYTF	TGTGCCAGCCGGGACTATGCAGGCTACACCTTC
TRBJ1-1	TRBV10-1	few	TRBD1	CASSESMTGIAEAFF	TGCGCCAGCAGTGAGTCGATGACAGGGATTGCTGAAGCTTTCTTT
TRBJ1-1	TRBV7-3	.	.	CASTGGHEAFF	TGTGCCAGCACCGGGGGGCATGAAGCTTTCTTT
TRBJ1-3	TRBV18	.	.	CASSPTTDGNTIYF	TGTGCCAGCTCACCAACGACAGATGGAAACACCATATATTTT
TRBJ1-6	TRBV19	few	.	CASNRGLFNSPLHF	TGTGCCAGTAACCGAGGGCTGTTTAATTCACCCCTCCACTTT
TRBJ2-3	TRBV2	few	.	CASFKDSYTDTQYF	TGTGCCAGTTTTAAAGACAGTTACACAGATACGCAGTATTTT
TRBJ1-2	TRBV9	.	.	CASSVETGNYGYTF	TGTGCCAGCAGCGTAGAGACAGGCAACTATGGCTACACCTTC
TRBJ2-2	TRBV7-9	.	TRBD1	CASSPGQGLPGELFF	TGTGCCAGCAGCCCGGGACAGGGGCTTCCCGGGGAGCTGTTTTTT
TRBJ1-1	TRBV28	.	.	CASNPFGSLPEAFF	TGTGCCAGCAACCCTTTCGGGTCCCTACCTGAAGCTTTCTTT
TRBJ2-5	TRBV30	.	.	CAWSVCGKETQYF	TGTGCCTGGAGTGTCTGCGGGAAAGAGACCCAGTACTTC
TRBJ2-7	TRBV27	.	TRBD2	CASSLLAGSSYEQYF	TGTGCCAGCAGTTTATTAGCGGGTAGCTCCTACGAGCAGTACTTC
TRBJ1-4	TRBV6-9	once	.	CASSQGGPTTNEKLFF	TGTGCCAGCAGTCAAGGGGGACCCACAACTAATGAAAAACTGTTTTTT
TRBJ2-1	TRBV7-9	.	TRBD1	CASSQTGESYNEQFF	TGTGCCAGCAGCCAGACAGGGGAATCTTACAATGAGCAGTTCTTC